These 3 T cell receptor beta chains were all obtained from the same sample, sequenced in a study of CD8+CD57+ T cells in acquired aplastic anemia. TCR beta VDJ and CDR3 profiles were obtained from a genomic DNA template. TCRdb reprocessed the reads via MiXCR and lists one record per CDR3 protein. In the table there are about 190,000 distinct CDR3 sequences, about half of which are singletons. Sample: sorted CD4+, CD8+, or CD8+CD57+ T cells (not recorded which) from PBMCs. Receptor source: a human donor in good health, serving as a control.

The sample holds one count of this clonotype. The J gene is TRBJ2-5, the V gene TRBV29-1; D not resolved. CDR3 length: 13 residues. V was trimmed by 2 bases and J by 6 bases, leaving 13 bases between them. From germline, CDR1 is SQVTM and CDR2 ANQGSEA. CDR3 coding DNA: TGCAGCGTTGAAATTACCGTCGGAAAGACCCAGTACTTC. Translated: CSVEITVGKTQYF.

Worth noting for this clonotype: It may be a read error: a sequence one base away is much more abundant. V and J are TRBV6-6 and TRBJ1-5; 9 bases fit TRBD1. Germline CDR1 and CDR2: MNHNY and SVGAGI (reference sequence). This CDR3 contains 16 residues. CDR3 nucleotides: TGTGCCAGCAGTAAGGGACAGGGAGTTTCCAATCAGCTCCAGCATTTT. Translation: CASSKGQGVSNQLQHF.

CDR3 loop: CASSPGGSYEQYF. CDR3 nucleotides: TGTGCCAGCAGCCCCGGAGGTTCCTACGAGCAGTACTTC. The chain employs TRBV5-4 and TRBJ2-7; possible D gene TRBD2, 5 bases. V was clipped by 4 bases and J by 1 base, with 9 bases between them. CDR1 is SGHNT, CDR2 YYREEE, per germline (reference sequence). The CDR3 is made up of 13 amino acids.